This paragraph covers one T cell receptor beta chain sequence. This entry is derived from a study of blood T cell repertoires in COVID-19. About the research overall: PBMCs, B-cell-depleted T cells, or T cells provided the cDNA or gDNA that made up the material.

Germline V gene sequence: CDR1 SGHTA, CDR2 FQGTGA. V trimming: 5 bases; J trimming: 14 bases; junction bases outside the gene matches: 14. The CDR3 loop spans 15 amino acids. The data were produced by immunoSEQ multiplex PCR, yet TCRdb's version contains in-frame clones alone and is incomplete. This sample yields some 270,000 clones, of which less than 90% are seen a single time; approximately 1.5% belongs to the top ten. The TCR originated in a woman aged 40 to 50 who had recovered from COVID-19. Sample: peripheral blood. The rearrangement joins TRBV7-3 to TRBJ1-6; 8 bases agree with TRBD1. The CDR3 is CASSPSGTGIEALHF. CDR3 nucleotides: TGTGCCAGCAGCCCATCCGGGACAGGCATAGAGGCCCTCCACTTT.